Listed below are T cell receptor beta chains from one sample, sequenced in a study of blood T cell repertoires in COVID-19. Clones were sequenced by immunoSEQ multiplex PCR, and TCRdb holds only the in-frame ones, with some missing. The sample carries about 340,000 clones, about 86% recorded once. Sequencing was carried out using PBMCs or T cells enriched from blood (not recorded which). The source of these receptors is a woman in her 40s with acute COVID-19. Each CDR3 is given with its conserved first and last residue. Fields, in order: CDR3 protein, J gene, V gene, clone size. Clone size is given for some rows only: seen once, a few or many times, or a class if the clone is expanded.

CASSSRSGGIYNEQFF TRBJ2-1 TRBV3-1/TRBV3-2 NA
CASSLLAGGYNEQFF TRBJ2-1 TRBV11-2 NA
CASSLRLVETQYF TRBJ2-5 TRBV28 NA
CASSETGTANEKLFF TRBJ1-4 TRBV19 once
CATEKGLAGEGTDTQYF TRBJ2-3 TRBV10-3 NA
CASSQRGIISGNTIYF TRBJ1-3 TRBV6-2/TRBV6-3 NA
CASSPSTGAGELFF TRBJ2-2 TRBV18 NA
CASSLGQGDGYTF TRBJ1-2 TRBV7-9 few
CASSLQTGPEKLFF TRBJ1-4 TRBV7-9 NA
CASSTGIYGYTF TRBJ1-2 TRBV18 NA
CASSWRQGTDTQYF TRBJ2-3 TRBV7-2 NA
CATRTSQWTVQGAYEQYF TRBJ2-7 TRBV24-1 few
CASPLNPHRDSNNSPLHF TRBJ1-6 TRBV27 NA
CASSQSRTGRNQPQHF TRBJ1-5 TRBV4-2 NA
CASTHGGGTLGYTF TRBJ1-2 TRBV7-9 few
CASSEGQGYNQPQHF TRBJ1-5 TRBV6-1 few
CASSSSWRGSTDTQYF TRBJ2-3 TRBV5-6 NA
CASSQRGNQPQHF TRBJ1-5 TRBV3-1/TRBV3-2 NA
CASSSGTRGTEAFF TRBJ1-1 TRBV5-6 NA
CASSEGGRSYEQYF TRBJ2-7 TRBV6-1 NA
CASSLSGGFAEAFF TRBJ1-1 TRBV3-1/TRBV3-2 NA
CATSSWGGAYEQYF TRBJ2-7 TRBV15 once
CASRQGLGGELFF TRBJ2-2 TRBV7-3 NA
CASSLAFGTGSGYTF TRBJ1-2 TRBV28 NA
CASRERDRELFF TRBJ1-4 TRBV12-3/TRBV12-4 NA
CASSVGQSTLNTEAFF TRBJ1-1 TRBV7-8 once
CASTSGDQPQHF TRBJ1-5 TRBV28 NA
CSVSESTGVNTGELFF TRBJ2-2 TRBV29-1 NA
CASSPDYQSYNEQFF TRBJ2-1 TRBV4-2 NA
CATSDGTSGLDEQFF TRBJ2-1 TRBV24-1 NA
CASSQVGANYGYTF TRBJ1-2 TRBV4-3 NA
CASNPGQGVYPRLNTEAFF TRBJ1-1 TRBV19 NA
CASRNSGRASVDEQYF TRBJ2-7 TRBV28 NA
CASSLFLGTNQPQHF TRBJ1-5 TRBV7-2 NA
CASSLSQGTTDTQYF TRBJ2-3 TRBV5-4 NA
CASSEWGGRETQYF TRBJ2-5 TRBV2 NA
CASSFSTGNSPLHF TRBJ1-6 TRBV27 NA
CASSLGGTAILNYGYTF TRBJ1-2 TRBV28 NA
CASSLPLGQGATETQYF TRBJ2-5 TRBV28 NA
CASIEREDYEQYF TRBJ2-7 TRBV28 NA
CASSYSVPDGYTF TRBJ1-2 TRBV6-2/TRBV6-3 NA
CASSSTQGVSYEQYF TRBJ2-7 TRBV5-1 NA
CASSVTDYPNNEQFF TRBJ2-1 TRBV6-4 NA
CATSARGASGGRDTQYF TRBJ2-3 TRBV24-1 NA
CASSQRALSTSPLHF TRBJ1-6 TRBV4-3 once
CASRPIGGGMSDTQYF TRBJ2-3 TRBV5-1 NA
CASKGTGFYEQYF TRBJ2-7 TRBV6-5 NA
CASSSGLETDTQYF TRBJ2-3 TRBV5-1 NA
CASSVRWDSPGELFF TRBJ2-2 TRBV7-2 once
CASSAGRQGNTIYF TRBJ1-3 TRBV28 NA
CASSQYSGRGTDTQYF TRBJ2-3 TRBV4-3 NA
CASKRGAGTGSNQPQHF TRBJ1-5 TRBV19 once
CASSPLPVYGYTF TRBJ1-2 TRBV28 NA